What follows is one T cell receptor beta chain and its context. No antigen is known for it. The data derive from a study of PD-1 blockade in mismatch repair-deficient tumors. Study-level information: All were previously treated, progressing patients with around eleven mismatch repair-deficient cancer types.

Broader study findings: Tumor-resident clones, often undetectable pretreatment in blood, expanded then contracted after pembrolizumab.

CDR3 size: 14 residues. CDR1 and CDR2 (germline): MNHNY, SVGAGI (reference sequence). V dropped 3 bases and J dropped 8 bases, with 14 bases sitting between them. Mismatch repair deficiency was confirmed in all patients, by PCR or immunohistochemistry. Method: immunoSEQ multiplex PCR; TCRdb's copy keeps in-frame clones and lacks some. This sample yields 38,000 or so clones, of which 80% to 90% are seen a single time; approximately 3.9% belongs to the top ten. Material: peripheral blood, obtained around 75 weeks after starting pembrolizumab. The V call is TRBV6-6, the J call TRBJ2-1; D unresolved. The TCR sequence derives from an adult with mismatch repair-deficient cancer. The CDR3: CASSYRASGDEQFF. CDR3 coding DNA: TGTGCCAGCAGTTATCGGGCCTCGGGTGATGAGCAGTTCTTC.